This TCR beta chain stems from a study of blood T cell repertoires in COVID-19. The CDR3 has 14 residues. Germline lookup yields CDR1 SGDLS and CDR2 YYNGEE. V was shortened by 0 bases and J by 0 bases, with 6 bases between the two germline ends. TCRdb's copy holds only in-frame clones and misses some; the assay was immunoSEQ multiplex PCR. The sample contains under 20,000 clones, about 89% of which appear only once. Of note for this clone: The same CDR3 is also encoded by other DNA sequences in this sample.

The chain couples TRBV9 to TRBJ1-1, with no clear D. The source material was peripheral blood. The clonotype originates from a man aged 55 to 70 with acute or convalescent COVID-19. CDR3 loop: CASSVGTVNTEAFF. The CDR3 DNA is TGTGCCAGCAGCGTAGGAACAGTGAACACTGAAGCTTTCTTT.